The sequence of this T cell receptor (beta chain) was determined in a study of CD8 T cells in ankylosing spondylitis. This clonotype was counted only a few times. The antigen is unknown. General study results and limits: Disease-linked clones were reportedly significantly enriched in matched ankylosing spondylitis synovial fluid. The study identified a TCR beta motif of several highly homologous variants that appeared characteristic of ankylosing spondylitis blood. Disease-linked clones proved CD8+ and comparatively uncommon in peripheral blood. Some of these motif variants have turned up before, in reports on reactive arthritis synovial fluid and blood.

Quantitative 5'-RACE with molecular barcodes was used to make the TCR beta libraries. Each CDR3 protein is one row after TCRdb ran MiXCR on the 5' RACE reads. The table records about 440,000 distinct CDR3 sequences, more than 15% of them present only once. This TCR was recovered from a male donor with ankylosing spondylitis. The specimen sequenced was blood, either unsorted or a sorted T cell fraction (not recorded which).

CDR3 nucleotide sequence: TGTGCCAGCCGCCCAGGGGGCGCATCCACTAATCAGCCCCAGCATTTT. Translated: CASRPGGASTNQPQHF. This chain connects TRBV12-3 or TRBV12-4 to TRBJ1-5, with 8 positions matching TRBD1. After removal of 8 bases from V and 4 bases from J, the junction contained 13 bases not matched to a gene. The CDR3 is 16 amino acids.